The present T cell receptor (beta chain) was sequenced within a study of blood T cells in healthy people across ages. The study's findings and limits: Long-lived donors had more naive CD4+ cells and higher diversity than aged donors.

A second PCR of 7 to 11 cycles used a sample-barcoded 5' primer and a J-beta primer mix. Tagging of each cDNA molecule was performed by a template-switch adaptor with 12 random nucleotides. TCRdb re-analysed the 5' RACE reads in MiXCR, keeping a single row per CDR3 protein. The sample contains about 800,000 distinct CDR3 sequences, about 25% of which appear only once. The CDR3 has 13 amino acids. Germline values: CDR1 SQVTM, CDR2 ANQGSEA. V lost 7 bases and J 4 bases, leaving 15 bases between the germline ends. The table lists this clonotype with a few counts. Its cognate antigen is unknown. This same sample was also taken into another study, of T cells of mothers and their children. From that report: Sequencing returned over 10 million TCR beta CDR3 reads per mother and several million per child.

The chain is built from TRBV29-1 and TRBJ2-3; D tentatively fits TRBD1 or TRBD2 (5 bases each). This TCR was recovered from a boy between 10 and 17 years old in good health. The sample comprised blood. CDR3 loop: CSAPFQGPDTQYF. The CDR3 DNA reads TGCAGCGCTCCGTTCCAGGGACCAGATACGCAGTATTTT.